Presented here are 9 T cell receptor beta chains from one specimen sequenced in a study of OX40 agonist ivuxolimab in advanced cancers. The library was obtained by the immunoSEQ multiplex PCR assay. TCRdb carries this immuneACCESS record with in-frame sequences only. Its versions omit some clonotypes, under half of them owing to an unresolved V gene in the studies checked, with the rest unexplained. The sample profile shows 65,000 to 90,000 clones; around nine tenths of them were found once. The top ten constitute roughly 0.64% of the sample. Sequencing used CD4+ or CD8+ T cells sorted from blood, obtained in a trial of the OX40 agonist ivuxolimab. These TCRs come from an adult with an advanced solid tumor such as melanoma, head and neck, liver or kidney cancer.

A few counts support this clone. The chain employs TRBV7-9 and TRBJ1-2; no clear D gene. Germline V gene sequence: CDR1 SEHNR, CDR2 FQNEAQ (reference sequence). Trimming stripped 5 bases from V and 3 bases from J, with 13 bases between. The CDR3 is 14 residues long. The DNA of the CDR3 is TGTGCCAGCAGCCCACCTCGACATGACTATGGCTACACCTTC. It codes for CASSPPRHDYGYTF.

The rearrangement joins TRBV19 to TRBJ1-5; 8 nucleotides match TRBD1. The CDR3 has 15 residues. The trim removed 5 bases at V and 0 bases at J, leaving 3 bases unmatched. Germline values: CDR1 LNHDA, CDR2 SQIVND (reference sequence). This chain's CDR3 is CASSRQGPSNQPQHF. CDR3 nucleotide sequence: TGTGCCAGTAGTCGACAGGGGCCTAGCAATCAGCCCCAGCATTTT. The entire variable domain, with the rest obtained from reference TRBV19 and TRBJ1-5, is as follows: DGGITQSPKYLFRKEGQNVTLSCEQNLNHDAMYWYRQDPGQGLRLIYYSQIVNDFQKGDIAEGYSVSREKKESFPLTVTSAQKNPTAFYLCASSRQGPSNQPQHFGDGTRLSIL.

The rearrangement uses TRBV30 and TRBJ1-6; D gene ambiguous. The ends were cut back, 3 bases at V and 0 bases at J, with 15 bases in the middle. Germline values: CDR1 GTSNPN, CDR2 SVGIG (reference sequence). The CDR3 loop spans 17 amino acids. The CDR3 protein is CAWRGRSQSSYNSPLHF. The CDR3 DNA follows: TGTGCCTGGAGGGGTCGGTCCCAGAGCTCCTATAATTCACCCCTCCACTTT.

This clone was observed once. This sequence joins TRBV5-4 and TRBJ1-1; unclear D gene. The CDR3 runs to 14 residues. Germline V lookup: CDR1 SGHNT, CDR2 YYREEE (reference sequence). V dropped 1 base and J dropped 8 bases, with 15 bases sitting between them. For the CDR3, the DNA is TGTGCCAGCAGCTTGCCTGACACCCGCTCCGAAGCTTTCTTT. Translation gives CASSLPDTRSEAFF.

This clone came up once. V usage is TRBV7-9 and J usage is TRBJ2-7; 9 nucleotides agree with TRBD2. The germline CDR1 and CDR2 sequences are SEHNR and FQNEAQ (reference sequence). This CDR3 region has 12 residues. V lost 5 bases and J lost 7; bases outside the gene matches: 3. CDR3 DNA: TGTGCCAGCAGCCAGACTAGCGGAGAGCAGTACTTC. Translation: CASSQTSGEQYF. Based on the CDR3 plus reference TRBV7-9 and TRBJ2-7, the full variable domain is DTGVSQNPRHKITKRGQNVTFRCDPISEHNRLYWYRQTLGQGPEFLTYFQNEAQLEKSRLLSDRFSAERPKGSFSTLEIQRTEQGDSAMYLCASSQTSGEQYFGPGTRLTVT.

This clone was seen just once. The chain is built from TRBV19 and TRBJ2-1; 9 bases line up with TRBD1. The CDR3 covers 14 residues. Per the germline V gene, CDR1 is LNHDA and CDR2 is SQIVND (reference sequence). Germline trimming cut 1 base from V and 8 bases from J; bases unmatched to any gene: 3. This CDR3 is CASSIAGQGYEQFF. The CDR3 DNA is TGTGCCAGTAGTATAGCGGGACAGGGCTATGAGCAGTTCTTC.

The CDR3: CAWGGANKGYEQYF. CDR3 DNA: TGTGCCTGGGGGGGGGCAAACAAGGGCTACGAGCAGTACTTC. The V call is TRBV30, the J call TRBJ2-7, with D possibly matching TRBD2 (7 bases). With 5 bases removed from V and 3 bases from J, the gap between germline ends came to 17 bases. The germline V gene encodes CDR1 GTSNPN and CDR2 SVGIG (reference sequence). This CDR3 is 14 amino acids long.

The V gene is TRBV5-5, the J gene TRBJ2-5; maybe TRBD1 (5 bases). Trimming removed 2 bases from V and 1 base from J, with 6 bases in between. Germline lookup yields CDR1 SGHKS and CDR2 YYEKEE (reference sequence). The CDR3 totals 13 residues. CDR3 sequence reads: CASSFGAQETQYF. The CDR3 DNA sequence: TGTGCCAGCAGCTTTGGGGCCCAAGAGACCCAGTACTTC.

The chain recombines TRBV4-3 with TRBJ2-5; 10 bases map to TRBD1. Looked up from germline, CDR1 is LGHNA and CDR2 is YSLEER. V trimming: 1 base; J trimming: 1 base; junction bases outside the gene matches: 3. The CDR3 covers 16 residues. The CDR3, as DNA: TGCGCCAGCAGCCAAGGGACAGGGGGTTTCCAAGAGACCCAGTACTTC. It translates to CASSQGTGGFQETQYF.